This is a list of T cell receptor beta chains from one sample in a study of blood T cell repertoires in COVID-19. The assay was immunoSEQ multiplex PCR, and TCRdb's table has in-frame clones only and misses some. The table has about 160,000 clones, roughly 80% seen once; the top ten hold around 6%. Input material: PBMCs or T cells enriched from blood (not recorded which). These receptors came from a woman aged 40 to 50 with acute COVID-19. The CDR3 runs from the conserved cysteine through the conserved F or W. The order of the fields is CDR3 protein, CDR3 DNA, CDR3 length, V gene, clone size, D gene, J gene. D genes are given only for firm matches. Clone size is not always given. Where it is, it says once, few, many or a class for expanded clones.

cdr3_aa: CSVVAGAKDTQYF
cdr3_nt: TGCAGCGTTGTTGCGGGAGCCAAAGATACGCAGTATTTT
cdr3_length: 13
v_call: TRBV29-1
clone_size: .
d_call: TRBD2
j_call: TRBJ2-3

cdr3_aa: CATSRDNLWRRGLDEQFF
cdr3_nt: TGTGCCACCAGCAGAGATAATCTCTGGCGGAGGGGTCTCGATGAGCAGTTCTTC
cdr3_length: 18
v_call: TRBV15
clone_size: .
d_call: .
j_call: TRBJ2-1

cdr3_aa: CASRNRGVNTEAFF
cdr3_nt: TGTGCCAGCAGAAACAGGGGGGTGAACACTGAAGCTTTCTTT
cdr3_length: 14
v_call: TRBV7-6
clone_size: .
d_call: TRBD1
j_call: TRBJ1-1

cdr3_aa: CASSLETGYGYTF
cdr3_nt: TGTGCCAGCAGCTTAGAGACGGGCTATGGCTACACCTTC
cdr3_length: 13
v_call: TRBV11-1
clone_size: few
d_call: .
j_call: TRBJ1-2

cdr3_aa: CASSLQGAGNTIYF
cdr3_nt: TGTGCCAGCAGCTTACAGGGAGCTGGAAACACCATATATTTT
cdr3_length: 14
v_call: TRBV5-6
clone_size: .
d_call: .
j_call: TRBJ1-3

cdr3_aa: CASRIPFRGGKEQFF
cdr3_nt: TGCGCCAGCAGGATTCCTTTCCGTGGCGGGAAGGAGCAGTTCTTC
cdr3_length: 15
v_call: TRBV5-1
clone_size: .
d_call: .
j_call: TRBJ2-1

cdr3_aa: CASSSLGGGVRNEQFF
cdr3_nt: TGTGCCAGCAGCTCCCTGGGTGGGGGGGTACGCAATGAGCAGTTCTTC
cdr3_length: 16
v_call: TRBV5-6
clone_size: .
d_call: TRBD2
j_call: TRBJ2-1

cdr3_aa: CASSPGTSGQGRTDTQYF
cdr3_nt: TGTGCCAGCAGTCCTGGGACTAGCGGGCAAGGGCGTACAGATACGCAGTATTTT
cdr3_length: 18
v_call: TRBV5-4
clone_size: .
d_call: TRBD2
j_call: TRBJ2-3

cdr3_aa: CASRTLRQGNEQFF
cdr3_nt: TGTGCCAGCAGGACGCTCCGGCAGGGCAATGAGCAGTTCTTC
cdr3_length: 14
v_call: TRBV25-1
clone_size: .
d_call: .
j_call: TRBJ2-1

cdr3_aa: CASSLVAGANTGELFF
cdr3_nt: TGTGCCAGCAGCTTAGTCGCGGGAGCGAACACCGGGGAGCTGTTTTTT
cdr3_length: 16
v_call: TRBV7-2
clone_size: .
d_call: TRBD2
j_call: TRBJ2-2

cdr3_aa: CASSQDRVEAFF
cdr3_nt: TGTGCCAGCAGCCAGGACAGGGTGGAAGCTTTCTTT
cdr3_length: 12
v_call: TRBV5-4
clone_size: .
d_call: TRBD1
j_call: TRBJ1-1

cdr3_aa: CSASVREGHSYNEQFF
cdr3_nt: TGCAGTGCTAGTGTCCGGGAGGGCCACTCCTACAATGAGCAGTTCTTC
cdr3_length: 16
v_call: TRBV20-1
clone_size: .
d_call: TRBD2
j_call: TRBJ2-1

cdr3_aa: CASSRDQGLGGYTF
cdr3_nt: TGTGCCAGTAGTAGGGATCAGGGGCTCGGTGGCTACACCTTC
cdr3_length: 14
v_call: TRBV19
clone_size: few
d_call: .
j_call: TRBJ1-2

cdr3_aa: CASSLTRTSQETQYF
cdr3_nt: TGTGCCAGCAGCTTAACCAGGACTTCCCAAGAGACCCAGTACTTC
cdr3_length: 15
v_call: TRBV7-8
clone_size: few
d_call: .
j_call: TRBJ2-5

cdr3_aa: CSASPLTTGNTEAFF
cdr3_nt: TGCAGTGCAAGTCCCCTAACGACAGGGAACACTGAAGCTTTCTTT
cdr3_length: 15
v_call: TRBV20-1
clone_size: once
d_call: .
j_call: TRBJ1-1

cdr3_aa: CASKTQGTNEKLFF
cdr3_nt: TGTGCCAGCAAGACACAGGGGACTAATGAAAAACTGTTTTTT
cdr3_length: 14
v_call: TRBV18
clone_size: .
d_call: TRBD1
j_call: TRBJ1-4

cdr3_aa: CASSIALASFRGYTF
cdr3_nt: TGTGCCAGTAGTATAGCCCTCGCATCATTTAGAGGCTACACCTTC
cdr3_length: 15
v_call: TRBV19
clone_size: .
d_call: .
j_call: TRBJ1-2

cdr3_aa: CASSLSRIMNTEAFF
cdr3_nt: TGTGCCAGCAGCTTATCTAGAATCATGAACACTGAAGCTTTCTTT
cdr3_length: 15
v_call: TRBV11-2
clone_size: .
d_call: .
j_call: TRBJ1-1

cdr3_aa: CASSPVAPTGELFF
cdr3_nt: TGTGCCAGCAGCCCAGTAGCGCCGACCGGGGAGCTGTTTTTT
cdr3_length: 14
v_call: TRBV3-1/TRBV3-2
clone_size: .
d_call: .
j_call: TRBJ2-2

cdr3_aa: CASSLAGQQYNEQFF
cdr3_nt: TGCGCCAGCAGCTTGGCTGGACAGCAATACAATGAGCAGTTCTTC
cdr3_length: 15
v_call: TRBV5-1
clone_size: few
d_call: .
j_call: TRBJ2-1

cdr3_aa: CASSPRQAAGTDTQYF
cdr3_nt: TGTGCCAGCAGCCCTAGACAGGCCGCCGGCACAGATACGCAGTATTTT
cdr3_length: 16
v_call: TRBV7-2
clone_size: .
d_call: .
j_call: TRBJ2-3

cdr3_aa: CALGQVNYGYTF
cdr3_nt: TGTGCCTTGGGACAGGTGAACTATGGCTACACCTTC
cdr3_length: 12
v_call: TRBV30
clone_size: few
d_call: TRBD1
j_call: TRBJ1-2

cdr3_aa: CASSATGVETQYF
cdr3_nt: TGCGCCAGCAGCGCCACAGGGGTCGAGACCCAGTACTTC
cdr3_length: 13
v_call: TRBV5-1
clone_size: .
d_call: TRBD1
j_call: TRBJ2-5

cdr3_aa: CASSIIGTGGQPQHF
cdr3_nt: TGTGCCAGCTCTATAATTGGGACAGGGGGTCAGCCCCAGCATTTT
cdr3_length: 15
v_call: TRBV18
clone_size: .
d_call: TRBD1
j_call: TRBJ1-5

cdr3_aa: CASSPGQDTEAFF
cdr3_nt: TGTGCCAGCTCACCGGGTCAGGACACTGAAGCTTTCTTT
cdr3_length: 13
v_call: TRBV18
clone_size: .
d_call: .
j_call: TRBJ1-1

cdr3_aa: CASSPTGEGADTQYF
cdr3_nt: TGTGCCAGCAGTCCGACAGGGGAGGGGGCAGATACGCAGTATTTT
cdr3_length: 15
v_call: TRBV5-8
clone_size: .
d_call: .
j_call: TRBJ2-3

cdr3_aa: CASGIGQGTDKDIQYF
cdr3_nt: TGTGCTAGTGGGATTGGACAGGGAACCGACAAGGACATTCAGTACTTC
cdr3_length: 16
v_call: TRBV12-5
clone_size: once
d_call: TRBD1
j_call: TRBJ2-4

cdr3_aa: CASSQGQNFYEQYF
cdr3_nt: TGTGCCAGCAGCCAAGGACAGAATTTCTACGAGCAGTACTTC
cdr3_length: 14
v_call: TRBV3-1/TRBV3-2
clone_size: .
d_call: .
j_call: TRBJ2-7

cdr3_aa: CASSPTGAIEQYF
cdr3_nt: TGCGCCAGCAGCCCGACAGGGGCCATCGAGCAGTACTTC
cdr3_length: 13
v_call: TRBV4-1
clone_size: .
d_call: TRBD1
j_call: TRBJ2-7

cdr3_aa: CSVDLGRDTQYF
cdr3_nt: TGCAGCGTTGATCTGGGGCGAGATACGCAGTATTTT
cdr3_length: 12
v_call: TRBV29-1
clone_size: .
d_call: .
j_call: TRBJ2-3

cdr3_aa: CASRTHETYNEQFF
cdr3_nt: TGTGCCAGCAGGACCCATGAGACTTACAATGAGCAGTTCTTC
cdr3_length: 14
v_call: TRBV6-5
clone_size: .
d_call: .
j_call: TRBJ2-1

cdr3_aa: CASRPLDSFGSPLHF
cdr3_nt: TGTGCCAGCAGACCTCTGGACTCGTTCGGGTCACCCCTCCACTTT
cdr3_length: 15
v_call: TRBV6-5
clone_size: .
d_call: .
j_call: TRBJ1-6

cdr3_aa: CASRETGLAYNSPLHF
cdr3_nt: TGTGCCAGTAGGGAGACAGGTTTGGCCTATAATTCACCCCTCCACTTT
cdr3_length: 16
v_call: TRBV19
clone_size: .
d_call: .
j_call: TRBJ1-6

cdr3_aa: CASSPSPRGETQYF
cdr3_nt: TGTGCCAGCAGCCCAAGTCCCAGGGGAGAGACCCAGTACTTC
cdr3_length: 14
v_call: TRBV14
clone_size: .
d_call: .
j_call: TRBJ2-5

cdr3_aa: CASSPLGGFQETQYF
cdr3_nt: TGTGCCAGCAGCCCTCTCGGCGGCTTCCAAGAGACCCAGTACTTC
cdr3_length: 15
v_call: TRBV2
clone_size: .
d_call: .
j_call: TRBJ2-5

cdr3_aa: CASSFDRAYEQYF
cdr3_nt: TGCGCCAGCAGCTTCGACAGGGCGTACGAGCAGTACTTC
cdr3_length: 13
v_call: TRBV5-1
clone_size: .
d_call: TRBD1
j_call: TRBJ2-7

cdr3_aa: CASSLAGANYGYTF
cdr3_nt: TGTGCCAGCAGCTTGGCCGGAGCTAACTATGGCTACACCTTC
cdr3_length: 14
v_call: TRBV5-4
clone_size: .
d_call: .
j_call: TRBJ1-2

cdr3_aa: CASSEAPTSGGYNEQFF
cdr3_nt: TGTGCCAGCAGTGAGGCCCCCACTAGCGGGGGTTACAATGAGCAGTTCTTC
cdr3_length: 17
v_call: TRBV6-1
clone_size: .
d_call: TRBD2
j_call: TRBJ2-1